This T cell receptor beta chain was identified during a study of control samples from healthy donors and cancer patients. Produced via immunoSEQ multiplex PCR; TCRdb's table is partial and in-frame only. The sample carries about 39,000 clones, approximately 82% recorded once. CDR3 length equals 15 residues. The V and J ends lost 4 bases and 1 base respectively, with 14 bases between them. Germline V gene sequence: CDR1 GTSNPN, CDR2 SVGIG (reference sequence). V gene TRBV30 combines with J gene TRBJ1-3, with D perhaps TRBD1 (6 bases). The sample consisted of blood. The receptor comes from a man between 60 and 75 years old in good health. CDR3 region: CAWTPHTGSGNTIYF. The CDR3 DNA sequence: TGTGCCTGGACCCCTCATACAGGGTCTGGAAACACCATATATTTT.